These 18 T cell receptor beta chains were all obtained from the same sample, sequenced in a study of blood T cell repertoires in COVID-19. Here immunoSEQ multiplex PCR was the method, and the copy in TCRdb shows in-frame clones only, minus some. The sample has some 290,000 clones; 88% are singletons. The source material was peripheral blood. The receptors here all came from a woman between 25 and 40 years old with COVID-19, enrolled during active disease.

The V call is TRBV6-6, the J call TRBJ2-2; the match to TRBD2 covers 8 bases. Germline V lookup: CDR1 MNHNY, CDR2 SVGAGI (reference sequence). V shed 4 bases and J 7 bases; nucleotides not matched to a gene: 5. The CDR3 extends over 14 amino acids. The chain's CDR3 is CASSSQREIGELFF. As DNA, the CDR3 is TGTGCCAGCAGTTCGCAGCGGGAGATCGGGGAGCTGTTTTTT.

This clone was observed a single time. The rearrangement joins TRBV4-1 to TRBJ2-7, with 8 nucleotides matching TRBD1. The CDR3 loop spans 14 amino acids. The V gene end was trimmed by 5 bases and the J gene end by 5 bases; junction bases not matched to a gene: 8. Germline V lookup: CDR1 MGHRA, CDR2 YSYEKL. CDR3 in amino acids: CASSFPGQEHEQYF. Here the CDR3 DNA reads TGCGCCAGCAGCTTCCCGGGACAGGAACACGAGCAGTACTTC.

This chain uses TRBV4-2 with TRBJ2-7, with D perhaps TRBD2 (5 bases). The V end was cut by 1 base, the J end by 2 bases, with 9 bases between. Germline CDR1 is LGHNA and CDR2 is YNFKEQ. The CDR3 contains 14 residues. The CDR3 sequence: CASSQVDFPYEQYF. The CDR3 DNA reads as TGTGCCAGCAGCCAAGTGGACTTTCCCTACGAGCAGTACTTC.

The CDR3 region is CASSIGREGIQYF. CDR3 in DNA: TGTGCCAGTAGTATCGGTAGGGAGGGCATTCAGTACTTC. The J gene is TRBJ2-4, the V gene TRBV19; 7 positions match TRBD2. This CDR3 comprises 13 residues. Germline V CDR1 and CDR2: LNHDA, SQIVND (reference sequence). J gave up 9 bases and V 3 bases, and 5 bases lay outside the gene matches.

The chain employs TRBV4-1 and TRBJ2-7, with D hard to call. Trimming removed 0 bases from V and 5 bases from J, with 5 bases in between. In germline, CDR1 is MGHRA, CDR2 YSYEKL. This CDR3 is 12 amino acids long. The CDR3 protein is CASSQDPNEQYF. CDR3 bases: TGCGCCAGCAGCCAAGACCCAAACGAGCAGTACTTC.

The J gene is TRBJ1-4, the V gene TRBV4-1; TRBD1 might be the D (6 bases). The V end lost 0 bases, the J end lost 0 bases, and 11 bases lay between the germline ends. CDR1 MGHRA and CDR2 YSYEKL come from the germline V gene. The CDR3 extends over 17 amino acids. The CDR3 sequence: CASSQEGGRATNEKLFF. The CDR3 coding sequence is TGCGCCAGCAGCCAAGAGGGGGGGCGGGCAACTAATGAAAAACTGTTTTTT.

The rearrangement uses TRBV12-3 or TRBV12-4 and TRBJ2-3; D uncertain. Trimming took 6 bases from V and 1 from J, leaving 8 bases between them. CDR3 length equals 13 residues. CDR3 sequence (DNA): TGTGCCAGCAGGGCTAGTGGCACAGATACGCAGTATTTT. This sequence encodes CASRASGTDTQYF.

This rearrangement joins TRBV28 to TRBJ2-7; D might be TRBD2 (6 bases). Per the germline V gene, CDR1 is MDHEN and CDR2 is SYDVKM. Trimming removed 5 bases from V and 3 bases from J, with 17 bases in between. The CDR3 has 15 amino acids. CDR3: CASSPPGGSGYEQYF. The CDR3 DNA reads TGTGCCAGCAGTCCACCCGGGGGTAGCGGCTACGAGCAGTACTTC. Variable domain in full (rest from reference TRBV28 and TRBJ2-7): DVKVTQSSRYLVKRTGEKVFLECVQDMDHENMFWYRQDPGLGLRLIYFSYDVKMKEKGDIPEGYSVSREKKERFSLILESASTNQTSMYLCASSPPGGSGYEQYFGPGTRLTVT.

The rearrangement uses TRBV19 and TRBJ1-4; 7 nucleotides align to TRBD1. CDR1 and CDR2 from the germline V gene are LNHDA and SQIVND (reference sequence). This CDR3 is built from 15 residues. V lost 6 bases to trimming and J lost 4 bases; unmatched junction nucleotides: 8. CDR3 sequence (DNA): TGTGCCAGTAGCACCGGACAGGTCTTTAATGAAAAACTGTTTTTT. Translated, it gives CASSTGQVFNEKLFF.

The chain uses TRBV28 and TRBJ2-7; 8 positions match TRBD1. Germline CDR1 reads MDHEN; CDR2 reads SYDVKM. The CDR3 has 15 amino acids. The junction had 6 bases not matched to a gene; V was cut back by 2 bases and J by 3 bases. The CDR3 DNA reads TGTGCCAGCAGTTTACCAGGGGGCCCCCACTACGAGCAGTACTTC. It specifies CASSLPGGPHYEQYF.

The V and J genes are TRBV28 and TRBJ1-3, with D maybe TRBD1 (5 bases). The germline gives CDR1 MDHEN, CDR2 SYDVKM. Trimming cost V 4 bases and J 2 bases, with 12 bases left between them. This CDR3 has 15 amino acids. CDR3 in amino acids: CASSSPARAGNTIYF. The CDR3 region has the DNA TGTGCCAGCAGTTCCCCGGCCAGGGCTGGAAACACCATATATTTT.

The gene calls are TRBV18 and TRBJ2-7, with D possibly TRBD2 on 6 matching bases. V lost 3 bases and J lost 6, with 12 bases in between. Germline V gives CDR1 KGHSH, CDR2 LQKENI. This CDR3 region has 13 residues. The CDR3 spells CASSPTGDLEQYF. The CDR3 DNA sequence: TGTGCCAGCTCACCTACGGGGGACCTCGAGCAGTACTTC.

The chain links TRBV28 to TRBJ2-3; 9 bases align to TRBD1. The CDR3 covers 15 residues. CDR1 is MDHEN, CDR2 SYDVKM, per germline. V shed 3 bases, J shed 4 bases, and the junction held 5 bases outside the gene matches. The CDR3 DNA reads TGTGCCAGCAGTTTCGGGACAGGGTTAGCAGATACGCAGTATTTT. Encoded protein: CASSFGTGLADTQYF. Full variable domain (remainder filled in from reference TRBV28 and TRBJ2-3): DVKVTQSSRYLVKRTGEKVFLECVQDMDHENMFWYRQDPGLGLRLIYFSYDVKMKEKGDIPEGYSVSREKKERFSLILESASTNQTSMYLCASSFGTGLADTQYFGPGTRLTVL.

This sequence joins TRBV6-4 and TRBJ2-1; 10 nucleotides agree with TRBD2. The CDR3 has 16 amino acids. Per germline, CDR1 MRHNA and CDR2 SNTAGT. The trim removed 4 bases at V and 2 bases at J, leaving 5 bases unmatched. CDR3 bases: TGTGCCAGCAGTGCTCTAGCGGGAGTACCCTACAATGAGCAGTTCTTC. Translating gives CASSALAGVPYNEQFF.

The V and J genes are TRBV5-1 and TRBJ2-7, with a possible D match to TRBD2 (6 bases). Per germline, CDR1 SGHRS and CDR2 YFSETQ. The CDR3 is made up of 17 amino acids. V was clipped by 5 bases and J by 6 bases, with 27 bases between them. The CDR3 nucleotides read TGCGCCAGCAGGAAAGATGTAGGATCACCTGGGGGGTTCGAGCAGTACTTC. This encodes CASRKDVGSPGGFEQYF.

The V gene is TRBV4-3, the J gene TRBJ2-4; 12 nucleotides agree with TRBD1. V was clipped by 2 bases and J by 2 bases; unmatched bases: 7. The CDR3 runs 18 residues. Germline CDR1 is LGHNA and CDR2 is YSLEER. CDR3 region: CASSQSPRDRGPKNIQYF. Written as DNA, the CDR3 is TGCGCCAGCAGCCAAAGCCCACGGGACAGGGGGCCCAAAAACATTCAGTACTTC.

This clone was seen a few times. The CDR3 is CASSYSEVRGRYGYTF. The CDR3 nucleotides read TGTGCCAGCAGTTACTCCGAGGTCAGGGGTCGGTATGGCTACACCTTC. This chain joins TRBV6-5 and TRBJ1-2; tentatively, D is TRBD1 (6 bases). Looked up from germline, CDR1 is MNHEY and CDR2 is SVGAGI. The ends were cut back, 0 bases at V and 5 bases at J, with 16 bases in the middle. The CDR3 spans 16 residues.

This clone appeared a single time. The CDR3 here is CASSRGTGSSYEQYF. CDR3 DNA: TGTGCCAGCAGCCGAGGGACAGGGAGCTCCTACGAGCAGTACTTC. The chain carries TRBV7-6 and TRBJ2-7; TRBD1 matches 9 bases. Losses at the gene ends were 5 bases for V and 0 bases for J; bases not matched to a gene: 5. The CDR3 runs to 15 residues. The germline V gene has CDR1 SGHVS and CDR2 FNYEAQ. The full variable domain, rest sourced from reference TRBV7-6 and TRBJ2-7, is GAGVSQSPRYKVTKRGQDVALRCDPISGHVSLYWYRQALGQGPEFLTYFNYEAQQDKSGLPNDRFSAERPEGSISTLTIQRTEQRDSAMYRCASSRGTGSSYEQYFGPGTRLTVT.